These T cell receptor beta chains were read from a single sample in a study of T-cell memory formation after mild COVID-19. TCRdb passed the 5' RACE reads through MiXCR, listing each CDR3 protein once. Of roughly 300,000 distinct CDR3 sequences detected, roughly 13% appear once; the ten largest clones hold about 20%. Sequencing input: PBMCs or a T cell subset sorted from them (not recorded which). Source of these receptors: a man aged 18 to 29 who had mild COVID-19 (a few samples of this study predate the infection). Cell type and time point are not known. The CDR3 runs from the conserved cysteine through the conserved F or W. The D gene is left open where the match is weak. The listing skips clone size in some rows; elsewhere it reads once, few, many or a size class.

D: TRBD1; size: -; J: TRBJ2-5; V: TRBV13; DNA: TGTGCCAGCAGCTCTACAGGGGTTACCCAAGAGACCCAGTACTTC; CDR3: CASSSTGVTQETQYF
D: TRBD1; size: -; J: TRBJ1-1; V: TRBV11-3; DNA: TGTGCCACCTTTCTGGACAGGGTGTTTTCTGAAGCTTTCTTT; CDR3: CATFLDRVFSEAFF
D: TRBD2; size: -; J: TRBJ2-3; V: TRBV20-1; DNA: TGCAGTGCTAGAGTTCCTAGCGGGGGAGCGGATACGCAGTATTTT; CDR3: CSARVPSGGADTQYF
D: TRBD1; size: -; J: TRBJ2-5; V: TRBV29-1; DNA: TGCAGCGATACAGGGGGCTCGGAGACCCAGTACTTC; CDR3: CSDTGGSETQYF
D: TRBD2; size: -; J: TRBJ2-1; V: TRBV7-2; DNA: TGTGCCAGCAGCGAGGTGGCTAGCGGGGTCTACAATGAGCAGTTCTTC; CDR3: CASSEVASGVYNEQFF
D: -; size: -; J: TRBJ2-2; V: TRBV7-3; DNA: TGTGCCAGCAGCCTAGATGGGCAGGGAGGCAGGGAGCTGTTTTTT; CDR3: CASSLDGQGGRELFF
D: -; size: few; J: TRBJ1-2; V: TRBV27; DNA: TGTGCCAGCAGTTTTCCTGGCAGGAACTATGGCTACACCTTC; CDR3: CASSFPGRNYGYTF
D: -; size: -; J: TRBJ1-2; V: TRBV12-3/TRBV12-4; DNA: TGTGCCAGCAGACAAACCACGGACAGCCTAGACGATGGCTACACCTTC; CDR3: CASRQTTDSLDDGYTF
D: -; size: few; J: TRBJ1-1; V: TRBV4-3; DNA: TGCGCCAGCAGCCAAGATGGCGGGGCCACTGAAGCTTTCTTT; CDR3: CASSQDGGATEAFF
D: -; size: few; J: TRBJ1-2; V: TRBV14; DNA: TGTGCCAGCAGCCAAGTCGGAGGGCCTGTCTATGGCTACACCTTC; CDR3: CASSQVGGPVYGYTF
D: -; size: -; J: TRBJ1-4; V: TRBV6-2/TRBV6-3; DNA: TGTGCCAGCAGTTACGGGGACGGATATAATGAGAAACTGTTTTTT; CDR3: CASSYGDGYNEKLFF
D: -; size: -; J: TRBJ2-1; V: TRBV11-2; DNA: TGTGCCAGCAGCTTATGGGGGATAAGTGAGCAGTTCTTC; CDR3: CASSLWGISEQFF
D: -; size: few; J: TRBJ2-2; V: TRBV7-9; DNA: TGTGCCAGCAGCCAGGATGCTTTCGGGGAGCTGTTTTTT; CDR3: CASSQDAFGELFF
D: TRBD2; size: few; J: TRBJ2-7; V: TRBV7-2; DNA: TGTGCCAGCAGCTCAGGGACTAGCGGGGGGCCTCGGTACGAGCAGTACTTC; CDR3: CASSSGTSGGPRYEQYF
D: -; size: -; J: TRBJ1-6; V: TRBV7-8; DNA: TGTGCCAGCAGCAACTGGGGAGATAATTCACCCCTCCACTTT; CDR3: CASSNWGDNSPLHF
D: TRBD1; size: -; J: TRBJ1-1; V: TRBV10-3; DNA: TGTGCCATCAGTGAGACCGTACCGGGACAGGACATGAACACTGAAGCTTTCTTT; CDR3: CAISETVPGQDMNTEAFF
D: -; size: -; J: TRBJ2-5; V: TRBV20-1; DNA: TGCAGTGCTAGGGGGCGGGAGACCCAGTACTTC; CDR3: CSARGRETQYF
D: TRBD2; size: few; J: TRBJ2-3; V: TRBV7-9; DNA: TGTGCCAGCAGCCGTTCCGGGACTAGCGATACAGATACGCAGTATTTT; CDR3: CASSRSGTSDTDTQYF
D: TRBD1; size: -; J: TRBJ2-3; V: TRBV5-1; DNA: TGCGCCAGCAGCACGGGACAGGGTAGACCAGATACGCAGTATTTT; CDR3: CASSTGQGRPDTQYF
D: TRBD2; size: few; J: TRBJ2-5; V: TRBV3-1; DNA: TGTGCCAGCAGCCCCGCCCGGGGGGACCCGTCTGGAGAGACCCAGTACTTC; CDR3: CASSPARGDPSGETQYF
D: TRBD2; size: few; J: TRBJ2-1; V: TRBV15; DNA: TGTGCCACCAGCAGGCCGGGACTAGCGGGGACCAATGAGCAGTTCTTC; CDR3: CATSRPGLAGTNEQFF
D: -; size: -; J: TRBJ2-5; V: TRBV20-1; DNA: TGCAGTGCCCAGAACCTACACTCAGAGACCCAGTACTTC; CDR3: CSAQNLHSETQYF
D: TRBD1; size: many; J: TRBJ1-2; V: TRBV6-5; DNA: TGTGCCAGCAGTCCTCGGGACAGTCCCGACTATGGCTACACCTTC; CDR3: CASSPRDSPDYGYTF
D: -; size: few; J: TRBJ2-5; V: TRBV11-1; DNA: TGTGCCAGCAGCCAGGCCTCCGGGGAAAATGAAGAGACCCAGTACTTC; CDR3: CASSQASGENEETQYF
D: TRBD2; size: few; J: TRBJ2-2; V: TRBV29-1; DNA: TGCAGCGTTTCCGGGGTAGCGGGGGCCGCGAACACCGGGGAGCTGTTTTTT; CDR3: CSVSGVAGAANTGELFF
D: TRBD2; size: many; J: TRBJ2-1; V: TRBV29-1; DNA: TGCAGCGTTGTGGGACTAGCGGGGGGCAATCCTACCTACAATGAGCAGTTCTTC; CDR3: CSVVGLAGGNPTYNEQFF
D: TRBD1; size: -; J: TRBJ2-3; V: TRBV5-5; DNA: TGTGCCAGCAGCTTGGAGGGGGCGCAGGGAGATACGCAGTATTTT; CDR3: CASSLEGAQGDTQYF
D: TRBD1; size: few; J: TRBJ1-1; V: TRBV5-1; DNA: TGCGCCAGCAGCTGGGGACAGGGTGGCGACGCTTTCTTT; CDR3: CASSWGQGGDAFF
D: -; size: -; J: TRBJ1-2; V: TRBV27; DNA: TGTGCCAGCAGTACCCGGGAGCGACCACTCTATGGCTACACCTTC; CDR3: CASSTRERPLYGYTF
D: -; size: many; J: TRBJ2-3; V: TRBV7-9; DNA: TGTGCCAGCAGCTTCAGGGCAGCCACCACAGATACGCAGTATTTT; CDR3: CASSFRAATTDTQYF
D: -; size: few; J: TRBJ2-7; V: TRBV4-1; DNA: TGCGCCAGCAGCCCCCGGGTCCCCTACGAGCAGTACTTC; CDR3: CASSPRVPYEQYF
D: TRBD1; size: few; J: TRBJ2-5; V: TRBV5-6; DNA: TGTGCCGCAGGCCGGGACAGGGAGACCCAGTACTTC; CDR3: CAAGRDRETQYF
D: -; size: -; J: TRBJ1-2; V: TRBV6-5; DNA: TGTGCCAGCAGCCCTACGACAGGCGGGGGGCACTATGGCTACACCTTC; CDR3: CASSPTTGGGHYGYTF
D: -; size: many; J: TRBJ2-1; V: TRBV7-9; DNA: TGTGCCAGCAGCTTAATGGCCAGCTCCTACAATGAGCAGTTCTTC; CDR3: CASSLMASSYNEQFF
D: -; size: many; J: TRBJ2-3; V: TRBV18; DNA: TGTGCCAGCTCAAAGGCTAATCAGCGAGCCGGGGATACGCAGTATTTT; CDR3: CASSKANQRAGDTQYF